A single sample is the source of the 14 T cell receptor beta chains below, sequenced in a study of blood T cell repertoires in COVID-19. Clones were sequenced by immunoSEQ multiplex PCR, and TCRdb holds only the in-frame ones, with some missing. The sample has 140,000 to 150,000 clones, 80% to 85% seen once. Sequenced: peripheral blood. The receptors here all came from a human donor in a cohort sampled during active COVID-19.

This sequence joins TRBV9 and TRBJ1-4; D ambiguous. Germline V gene sequence: CDR1 SGDLS, CDR2 YYNGEE. The CDR3 length is 15 residues. Trimming took off 3 bases at V and 0 bases at J, with 9 bases between the two ends. The CDR3 bases are TGTGCCAGCAGCGGGGGAGGAGCAACTAATGAAAAACTGTTTTTT. Its translation: CASSGGGATNEKLFF.

This chain connects TRBV6-5 to TRBJ2-1, with TRBD2 as a possible D gene (5 bases). The germline V and J ends were trimmed by 5 bases and 2 bases, with 13 bases remaining between them. Germline V gene sequence: CDR1 MNHEY, CDR2 SVGAGI. The CDR3 runs to 15 residues. The CDR3 DNA sequence: TGTGCCAGCAGTATACTAGGAGGCCCCTACAATGAGCAGTTCTTC. Translated: CASSILGGPYNEQFF.

The chain uses TRBV28 and TRBJ2-1, with a weak D call TRBD2 (6 bases). Germline V gene lookup returns CDR1 MDHEN and CDR2 SYDVKM. Trimming pared 6 bases from V and 2 bases from J, leaving 23 bases between. This CDR3 is 18 amino acids long. The CDR3 nucleotides are TGTGCCAGCAGGACACCCCCGGGGTTCGGAGGGACCTACAATGAGCAGTTCTTC. This gives the protein CASRTPPGFGGTYNEQFF.

The J gene is TRBJ1-1, the V gene TRBV5-6; 7 nucleotides line up with TRBD1. The V gene's germline CDR1 is SGHDT and CDR2 YYEEEE. This CDR3 is built from 18 residues. Trimming removed 5 bases from V and 1 base from J; junction bases left unmatched: 17. The CDR3 protein is CASSRDDRALGRNTEAFF. The CDR3 coding sequence is TGTGCCAGCAGTCGTGACGACAGGGCCCTGGGTAGGAACACTGAAGCTTTCTTT.

This rearrangement joins TRBV7-2 to TRBJ2-1; TRBD1 matches at 8 bases. Germline V gives CDR1 SGHTA, CDR2 FQGNSA. The CDR3 covers 15 residues. V lost 4 bases and J lost 5; bases outside the gene matches: 7. CDR3 nucleotides: TGTGCCAGCAGCTCGGGACAGGTCACACACAATGAGCAGTTCTTC. Protein product: CASSSGQVTHNEQFF.

CDR3 DNA sequence: TGTGCCAGCAGTTGGATAGCAGGGGGCAAAAACTATGGCTACACCTTC. Protein product: CASSWIAGGKNYGYTF. The gene calls are TRBV6-5 and TRBJ1-2; 8 nucleotides match TRBD1. Germline V gene lookup returns CDR1 MNHEY and CDR2 SVGAGI. CDR3 length: 16 amino acids. V trimming: 4 bases; J trimming: 2 bases; junction bases outside the gene matches: 9.

The chain has TRBV5-5 and TRBJ1-5, with 7 bases that match TRBD1. The germline CDR1 and CDR2 sequences are SGHKS and YYEKEE (reference sequence). Trimming at V came to 4 bases and at J to 5 bases, leaving 12 bases not matched to a gene. There are 16 residues in the CDR3. The CDR3 sequence: CASSTLRGPRDQPQHF. Written as DNA, the CDR3 is TGTGCCAGCAGCACACTAAGGGGGCCGAGGGATCAGCCCCAGCATTTT.

This chain uses TRBV5-1 with TRBJ1-6; D call uncertain. V was trimmed by 1 base and J by 9 bases, leaving 8 bases between them. The CDR3 is 13 amino acids. Germline CDR1 and CDR2: SGHRS and YFSETQ. CDR3 residues: CASSLSYVSPLHF. CDR3 sequence (DNA): TGCGCCAGCAGCTTGTCCTACGTTTCACCCCTCCACTTT.

This chain connects TRBV28 to TRBJ1-2; D possibly corresponds to TRBD1 (5 bases). Germline values: CDR1 MDHEN, CDR2 SYDVKM. V was pared by 7 bases and J by 0 bases, with 12 bases between. The CDR3 totals 14 residues. CDR3 in DNA: TGTGCCAGCACCCAGGGTTGGGCTAACTATGGCTACACCTTC. This gives the protein CASTQGWANYGYTF.

This clone has a handful of counts. The chain combines TRBV29-1 with TRBJ1-2; TRBD1 might be the D (5 bases). V lost 7 bases and J lost 2, with 14 bases in between. This CDR3 has 13 amino acids. Germline V gives CDR1 SQVTM, CDR2 ANQGSEA. The CDR3 sequence is CSASLGQNYGYTF. The CDR3 bases are TGCAGCGCCAGCCTGGGGCAGAACTATGGCTACACCTTC.

This sequence joins TRBV7-8 and TRBJ2-1, with 10 bases matching TRBD2. The germline gives CDR1 SGHVS, CDR2 FQNEAQ. The J segment lost 8 bases and the V segment lost 1 base, leaving 8 bases of the junction unmatched. CDR3 size: 16 residues. DNA for the CDR3: TGTGCCAGCAGCTTAGGGGCCCAGCGGGAGGGACATGAGCAGTTCTTC. This encodes CASSLGAQREGHEQFF.

As concerns this clone: The sample carries other DNA sequences with the same CDR3. The chain recombines TRBV28 with TRBJ1-1; TRBD1 might be the D (5 bases). The CDR3 contains 12 residues. Germline lookup yields CDR1 MDHEN and CDR2 SYDVKM. Trimming shortened V by 6 bases and J by 8 bases, and 13 bases separated the two germline ends. CDR3 nucleotide sequence: TGTGCCAGCAGCCCCGGGAGGGGAGAAGCTTTCTTT. It is translated as CASSPGRGEAFF. Full variable domain (rest looked up from reference TRBV28 and TRBJ1-1): DVKVTQSSRYLVKRTGEKVFLECVQDMDHENMFWYRQDPGLGLRLIYFSYDVKMKEKGDIPEGYSVSREKKERFSLILESASTNQTSMYLCASSPGRGEAFFGQGTRLTVV.

This clone showed up just a few times. J is TRBJ2-3 and V is TRBV6-6; D may be TRBD1 (6 bases). Trimming cost V 0 bases and J 8 bases, with 9 bases left between them. CDR1 MNHNY and CDR2 SVGAGI come from the germline V gene (reference sequence). CDR3 length: 13 residues. Written as DNA, the CDR3 is TGTGCCAGCAGTTACTCCCGGGACACTACGCAGTATTTT. Amino acid sequence: CASSYSRDTTQYF.

The V and J genes are TRBV4-1 and TRBJ2-7, with TRBD2 matching over 8 bases. This CDR3 has 17 amino acids. Trimming cost V 0 bases and J 3 bases; bases outside gene matches: 10. CDR1 and CDR2 (germline): MGHRA, YSYEKL. The CDR3 DNA follows: TGCGCCAGCAGCCAAGAAACAAGCGGGAGTAGGAGCTACGAGCAGTACTTC. Translation: CASSQETSGSRSYEQYF.